These 4 T cell receptor beta chains originate from one sample sequenced in a study of blood T cells in healthy people across ages. Using a J-beta primer mix together with a sample-barcoded 5' primer, a second PCR was run for about 6 to 11 cycles. TCRdb fed the 5' RACE reads into MiXCR, producing one record per CDR3 protein. This sample has around 1,000,000 distinct CDR3 sequences, with around 27% found just once. The sample was also linked to a second study, of T cells of mothers and their children.

Input material: blood. The receptor set was obtained from a girl aged 2 to 9 in good health.

This clonotype was seen a handful of times. J is TRBJ2-1 and V is TRBV20-1; D is possibly TRBD2 (6 bases). Germline V gene sequence: CDR1 DFQATT, CDR2 SNEGSKA (reference sequence). V lost 5 bases and J 4 bases, leaving 15 bases between the germline ends. The CDR3 sequence is 14 residues long. CDR3 coding DNA: TGCAGTGCTGAACCGCGGGACTTTTACAATGAGCAGTTCTTC. Translation: CSAEPRDFYNEQFF.

This chain joins TRBV20-1 and TRBJ1-1; no definite D call. The CDR3 spans 10 residues. V dropped 7 bases and J dropped 0 bases, with 3 bases sitting between them. Germline CDR1 reads DFQATT; CDR2 reads SNEGSKA (reference sequence). This chain's CDR3 is CSGVNTEAFF. The CDR3 DNA sequence: TGCAGTGGAGTGAACACTGAAGCTTTCTTT.

This clonotype was observed a few times. This chain joins TRBV29-1 and TRBJ2-3; D remains ambiguous. The CDR3 spans 13 residues. Trimming shortened V by 7 bases and J by 3 bases, and 14 bases separated the two germline ends. Germline V gene lookup returns CDR1 SQVTM and CDR2 ANQGSEA. For the CDR3, the DNA is TGCAGCGCATCACCCGGTGGGACAGATACGCAGTATTTT. Translating gives CSASPGGTDTQYF.

V usage is TRBV24-1 and J usage is TRBJ2-1; D perhaps matches TRBD1 (6 bases). This CDR3 spans 15 amino acids. V lost 3 bases and J 11 bases, leaving 19 bases between the germline ends. Looked up from germline, CDR1 is KGHDR and CDR2 is SFDVKD. The CDR3 region is CATSDVGDRLMKQFF. CDR3 nucleotide sequence: TGTGCCACCAGTGATGTAGGAGACAGGCTCATGAAGCAGTTCTTC.